The present TCR beta chain was sequenced within a study of T-cell memory formation after mild COVID-19. With respect to this clonotype: The antigen is undetermined.

5'RACE with constant-segment primers yielded barcoded, UMI-tagged TCR alpha and TCR beta cDNA libraries. From the 5' RACE reads, TCRdb called clonotypes with MiXCR, one entry per CDR3 protein. The data contain around 410,000 distinct CDR3 sequences, about a quarter of them seen just once; the ten biggest clones take up about an eighth. Study-wide points: Clones which contracted sat mainly in CM and EM if CD4+, and in EMRA if CD8+. Day 15 to 85 contracting clones showed balanced CD4/CD8; later expanders leaned CD4+. The finding that pre-infection memory included some responding clones suggested that cross-reactive memory joined.

V was cut by 7 bases and J by 1 base, with 7 bases left in between. The CDR3 is 12 residues long. The sample consisted of PBMCs or a T cell subset sorted from them (not recorded which). V gene TRBV12-3 or TRBV12-4 combines with J gene TRBJ1-1; no reliable D call. The source of this sequence is an adult woman who had mild COVID-19 (a few samples of this study predate the infection). Cell type and time point are not known. Here the CDR3 DNA reads TGTGCCAGCAAAGGGAGGAACACTGAAGCTTTCTTT. Translated: CASKGRNTEAFF.